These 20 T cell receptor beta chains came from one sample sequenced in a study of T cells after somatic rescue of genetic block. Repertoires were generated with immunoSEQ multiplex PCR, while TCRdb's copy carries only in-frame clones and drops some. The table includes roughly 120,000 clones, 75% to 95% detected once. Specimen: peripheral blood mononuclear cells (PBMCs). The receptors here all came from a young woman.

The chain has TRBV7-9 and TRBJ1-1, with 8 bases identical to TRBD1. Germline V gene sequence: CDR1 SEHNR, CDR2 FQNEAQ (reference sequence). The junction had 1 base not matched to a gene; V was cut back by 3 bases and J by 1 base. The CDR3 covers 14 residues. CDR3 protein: CASSLGQANTEAFF. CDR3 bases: TGTGCCAGCAGCTTGGGACAGGCGAACACTGAAGCTTTCTTT.

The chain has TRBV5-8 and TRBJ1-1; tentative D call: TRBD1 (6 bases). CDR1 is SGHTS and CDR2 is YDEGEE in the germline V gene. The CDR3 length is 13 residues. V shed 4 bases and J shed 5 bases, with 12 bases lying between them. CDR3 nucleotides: TGTGCCAGCAGCCCGGACAGTAGGACTGAAGCTTTCTTT. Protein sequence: CASSPDSRTEAFF. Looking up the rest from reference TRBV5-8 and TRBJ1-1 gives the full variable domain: EAGVTQSPTHLIKTRGQQATLRCSPISGHTSVYWYQQALGLGLQFLLWYDEGEERNRGNFPPRFSGRQFPNYSSELNVNALELEDSALYLCASSPDSRTEAFFGQGTRLTVV.

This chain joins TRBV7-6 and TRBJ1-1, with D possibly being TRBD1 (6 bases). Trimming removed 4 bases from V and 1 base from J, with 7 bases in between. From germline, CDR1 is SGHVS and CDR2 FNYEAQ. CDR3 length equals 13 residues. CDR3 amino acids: CASSSGENTEAFF. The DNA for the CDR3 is TGTGCCAGCAGCTCAGGGGAGAACACTGAAGCTTTCTTT.

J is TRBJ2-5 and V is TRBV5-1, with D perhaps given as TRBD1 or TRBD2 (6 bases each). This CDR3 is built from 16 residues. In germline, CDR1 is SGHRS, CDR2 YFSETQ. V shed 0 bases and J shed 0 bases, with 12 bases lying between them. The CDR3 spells CASSLDLRGDQETQYF. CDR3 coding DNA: TGCGCCAGCAGCTTGGATCTAAGGGGGGACCAAGAGACCCAGTACTTC. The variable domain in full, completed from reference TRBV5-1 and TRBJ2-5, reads KAGVTQTPRYLIKTRGQQVTLSCSPISGHRSVSWYQQTPGQGLQFLFEYFSETQRNKGNFPGRFSGRQFSNSRSEMNVSTLELGDSALYLCASSLDLRGDQETQYFGPGTRLLVL.

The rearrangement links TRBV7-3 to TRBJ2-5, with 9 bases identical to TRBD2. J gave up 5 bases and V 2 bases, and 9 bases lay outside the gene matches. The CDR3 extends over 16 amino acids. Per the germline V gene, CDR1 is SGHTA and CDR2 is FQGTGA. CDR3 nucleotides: TGTGCCAGCAGCTTATCCTCTCGCGGGGGGGCGGAGACCCAGTACTTC. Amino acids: CASSLSSRGGAETQYF.

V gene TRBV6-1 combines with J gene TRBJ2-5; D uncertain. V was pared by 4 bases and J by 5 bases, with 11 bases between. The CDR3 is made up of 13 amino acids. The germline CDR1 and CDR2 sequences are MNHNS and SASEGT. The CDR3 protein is CASSGWGRETQYF. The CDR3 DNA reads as TGTGCCAGCAGTGGTTGGGGTAGGGAGACCCAGTACTTC.

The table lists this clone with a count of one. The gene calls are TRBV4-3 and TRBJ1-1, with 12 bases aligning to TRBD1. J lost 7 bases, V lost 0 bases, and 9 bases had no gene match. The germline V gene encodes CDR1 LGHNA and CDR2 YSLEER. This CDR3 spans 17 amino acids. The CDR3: CASSQEIEGQGASEAFF. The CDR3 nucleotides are TGCGCCAGCAGCCAAGAGATAGAGGGACAGGGGGCGAGTGAAGCTTTCTTT.

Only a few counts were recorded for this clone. CDR3 sequence reads: CASSLGATGENSPLHF. As DNA, the CDR3 is TGTGCCAGCAGCTTAGGAGCGACAGGGGAAAATTCACCCCTCCACTTT. This chain joins TRBV7-6 and TRBJ1-6, with 8 bases lining up with TRBD1. The CDR3 is 16 residues long. The V and J ends lost 1 base and 7 bases, in that order; junction bases with no gene match: 6. In germline, CDR1 is SGHVS, CDR2 FNYEAQ.

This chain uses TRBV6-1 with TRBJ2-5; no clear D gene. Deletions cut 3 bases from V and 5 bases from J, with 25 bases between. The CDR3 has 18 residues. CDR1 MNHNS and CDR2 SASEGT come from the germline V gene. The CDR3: CASSDAPPGASPPETQYF. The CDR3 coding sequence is TGTGCCAGCAGTGATGCCCCCCCAGGCGCCAGCCCTCCGGAGACCCAGTACTTC.

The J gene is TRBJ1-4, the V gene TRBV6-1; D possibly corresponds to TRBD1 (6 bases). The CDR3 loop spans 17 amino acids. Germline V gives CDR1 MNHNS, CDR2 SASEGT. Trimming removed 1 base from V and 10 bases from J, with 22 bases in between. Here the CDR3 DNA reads TGTGCCAGCAGTGAAGTGTGGGGGCGGAAACGTCCAGGAAAACTGTTTTTT. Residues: CASSEVWGRKRPGKLFF.

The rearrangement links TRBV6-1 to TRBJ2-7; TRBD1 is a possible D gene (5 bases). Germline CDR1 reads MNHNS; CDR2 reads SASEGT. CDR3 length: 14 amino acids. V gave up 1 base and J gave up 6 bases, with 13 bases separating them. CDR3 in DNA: TGTGCCAGCAGTGAAGTTCCAGTCACAGGCGAGCAGTACTTC. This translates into CASSEVPVTGEQYF.

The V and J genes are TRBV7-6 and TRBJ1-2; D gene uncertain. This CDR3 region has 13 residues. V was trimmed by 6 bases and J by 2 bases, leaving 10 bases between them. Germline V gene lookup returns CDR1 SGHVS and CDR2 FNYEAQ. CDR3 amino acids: CASSPGLNYGYTF. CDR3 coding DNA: TGTGCCAGCAGTCCGGGCCTAAACTATGGCTACACCTTC. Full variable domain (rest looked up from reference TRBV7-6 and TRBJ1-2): GAGVSQSPRYKVTKRGQDVALRCDPISGHVSLYWYRQALGQGPEFLTYFNYEAQQDKSGLPNDRFSAERPEGSISTLTIQRTEQRDSAMYRCASSPGLNYGYTFGSGTRLTVV.

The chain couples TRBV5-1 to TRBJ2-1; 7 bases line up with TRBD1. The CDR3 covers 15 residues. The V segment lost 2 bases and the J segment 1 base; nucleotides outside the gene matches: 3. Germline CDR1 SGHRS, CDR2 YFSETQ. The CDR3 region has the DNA TGCGCCAGCAGCTTAGGGGGCGGGTCCTACAATGAGCAGTTCTTC. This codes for CASSLGGGSYNEQFF.

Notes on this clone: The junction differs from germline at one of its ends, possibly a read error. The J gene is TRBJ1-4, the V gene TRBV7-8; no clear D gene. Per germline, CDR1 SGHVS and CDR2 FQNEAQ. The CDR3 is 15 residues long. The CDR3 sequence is CASTLGWQINEKLFF. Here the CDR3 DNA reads TGTGCCAGCACCTTAGGGTGGCAGATTAATGAAAAACTGTTTTTT.

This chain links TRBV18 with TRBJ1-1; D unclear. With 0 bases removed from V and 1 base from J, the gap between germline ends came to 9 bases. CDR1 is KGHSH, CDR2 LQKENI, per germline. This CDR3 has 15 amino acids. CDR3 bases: TGTGCCAGCTCACCACCAGCGGGGTCGAACACTGAAGCTTTCTTT. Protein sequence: CASSPPAGSNTEAFF.

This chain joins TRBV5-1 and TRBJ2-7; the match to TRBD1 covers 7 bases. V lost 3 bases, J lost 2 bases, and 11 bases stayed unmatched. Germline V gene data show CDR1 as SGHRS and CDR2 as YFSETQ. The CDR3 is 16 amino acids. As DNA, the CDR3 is TGCGCCAGCAGCTCTAGGGGGACAGAGGCACCCTACGAGCAGTACTTC. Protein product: CASSSRGTEAPYEQYF.

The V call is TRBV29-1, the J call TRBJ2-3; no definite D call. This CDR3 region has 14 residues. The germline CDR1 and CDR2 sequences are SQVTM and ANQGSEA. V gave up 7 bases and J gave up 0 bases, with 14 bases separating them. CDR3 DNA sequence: TGCAGCGCCTGTCTCGGGCCTAGCACAGATACGCAGTATTTT. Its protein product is CSACLGPSTDTQYF.

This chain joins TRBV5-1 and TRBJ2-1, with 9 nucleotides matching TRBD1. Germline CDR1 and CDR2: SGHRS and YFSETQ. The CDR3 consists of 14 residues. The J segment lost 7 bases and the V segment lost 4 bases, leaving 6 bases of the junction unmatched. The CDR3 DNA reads TGCGCCAGCAGCCACGGACAGGGGTTGAATGAGCAGTTCTTC. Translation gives CASSHGQGLNEQFF.

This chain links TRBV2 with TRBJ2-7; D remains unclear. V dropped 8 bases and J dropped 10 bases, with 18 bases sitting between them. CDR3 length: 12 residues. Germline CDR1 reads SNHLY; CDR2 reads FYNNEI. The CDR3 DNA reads TGTGCCAGCTCCCCCCCATCTATACCTCAGTACTTC. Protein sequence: CASSPPSIPQYF. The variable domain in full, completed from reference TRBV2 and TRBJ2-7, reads EPEVTQTPSHQVTQMGQEVILRCVPISNHLYFYWYRQILGQKVEFLVSFYNNEISEKSEIFDDQFSVERPDGSNFTLKIRSTKLEDSAMYFCASSPPSIPQYFGPGTRLTVT.

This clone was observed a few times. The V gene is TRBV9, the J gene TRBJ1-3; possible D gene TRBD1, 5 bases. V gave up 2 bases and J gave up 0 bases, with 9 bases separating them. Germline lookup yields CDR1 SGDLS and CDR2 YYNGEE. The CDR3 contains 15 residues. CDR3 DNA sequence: TGTGCCAGCAGCGTTAGGGGAGACTCTGGAAACACCATATATTTT. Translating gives CASSVRGDSGNTIYF.